This T cell receptor beta chain was captured in a study of beta chain features in type 1 diabetes. Study results and caveats: Shorter TCRB CDR3s, moderately but significantly so, were found in Type 1 diabetes patients in all four CD4+ subsets.

Points on this clone: No antigen is known for it.

Sequenced material consisted of expressed TCRB transcripts (all of the isolated RNA was reverse transcribed). Sequencing of naive, central memory and regulatory T cell samples gave an average of roughly 3.5 million reads. Only in-frame clones appear in the TCRdb table, and some are missing; sequencing was by immunoSEQ multiplex PCR. Seen here are about 390,000 clones, over 8.5% observed once, and the top ten hold roughly 0.6%. The CDR3 contains 14 residues. V was clipped by 0 bases and J by 4 bases, with 9 bases between them. Germline V gene lookup returns CDR1 GTSNPN and CDR2 SVGIG (reference sequence).

Sequencing input: central memory CD4+ T cells from blood. This chain joins TRBV30 and TRBJ1-4, with D possibly being TRBD1 (5 bases). The sequence was collected from a man aged 25 to 45 with type 1 diabetes. The CDR3 reads CAWSVRGINEKLFF. The CDR3 DNA sequence: TGTGCCTGGAGTGTACGGGGGATTAATGAAAAACTGTTTTTT.